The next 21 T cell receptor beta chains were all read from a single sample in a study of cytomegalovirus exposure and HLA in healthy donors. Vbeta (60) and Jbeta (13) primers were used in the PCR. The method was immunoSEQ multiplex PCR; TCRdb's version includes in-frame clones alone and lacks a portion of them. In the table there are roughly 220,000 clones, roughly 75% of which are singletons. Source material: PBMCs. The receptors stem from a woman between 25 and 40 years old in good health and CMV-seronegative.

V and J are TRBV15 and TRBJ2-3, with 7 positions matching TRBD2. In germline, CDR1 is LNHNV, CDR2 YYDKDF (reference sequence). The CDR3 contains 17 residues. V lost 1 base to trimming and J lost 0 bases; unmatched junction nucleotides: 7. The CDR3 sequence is CATSRGGGFASTDTQYF. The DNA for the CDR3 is TGTGCCACCAGCAGAGGGGGGGGTTTCGCCAGCACAGATACGCAGTATTTT.

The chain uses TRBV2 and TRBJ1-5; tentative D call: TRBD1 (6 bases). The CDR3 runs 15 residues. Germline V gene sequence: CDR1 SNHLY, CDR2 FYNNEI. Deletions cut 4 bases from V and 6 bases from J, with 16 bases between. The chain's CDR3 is CASSVSGEEAQPQHF. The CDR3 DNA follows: TGTGCCAGCAGTGTATCAGGGGAAGAGGCTCAGCCCCAGCATTTT.

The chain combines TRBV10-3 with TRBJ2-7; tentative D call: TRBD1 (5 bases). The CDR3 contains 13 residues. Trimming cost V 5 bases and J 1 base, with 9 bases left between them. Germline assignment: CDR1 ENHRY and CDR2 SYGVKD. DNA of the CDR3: TGTGCCATCAGTACTGACAGATCCTACGAGCAGTACTTC. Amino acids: CAISTDRSYEQYF.

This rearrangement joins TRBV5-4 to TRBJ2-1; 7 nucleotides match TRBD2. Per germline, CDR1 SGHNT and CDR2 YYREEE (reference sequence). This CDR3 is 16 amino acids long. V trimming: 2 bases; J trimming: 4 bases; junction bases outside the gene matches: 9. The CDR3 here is CASSFGGGSLYNEQFF. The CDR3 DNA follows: TGTGCCAGCAGCTTTGGGGGGGGTTCCCTATACAATGAGCAGTTCTTC.

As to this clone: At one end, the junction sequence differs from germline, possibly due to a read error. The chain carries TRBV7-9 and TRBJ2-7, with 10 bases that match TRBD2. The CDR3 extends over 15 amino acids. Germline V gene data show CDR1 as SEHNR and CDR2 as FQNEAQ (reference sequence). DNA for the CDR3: TGTTCCAGCAGTCCGCTAGCGGGGGCTACCTACGAGCAGTACTTC. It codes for CSSSPLAGATYEQYF.

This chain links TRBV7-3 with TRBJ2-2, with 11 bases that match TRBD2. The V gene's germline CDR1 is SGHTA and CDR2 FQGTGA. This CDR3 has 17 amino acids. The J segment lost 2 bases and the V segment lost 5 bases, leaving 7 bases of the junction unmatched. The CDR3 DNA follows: TGTGCCAGCAGCGGCTGGGGACTAGCGGAAAACACCGGGGAGCTGTTTTTT. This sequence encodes CASSGWGLAENTGELFF.

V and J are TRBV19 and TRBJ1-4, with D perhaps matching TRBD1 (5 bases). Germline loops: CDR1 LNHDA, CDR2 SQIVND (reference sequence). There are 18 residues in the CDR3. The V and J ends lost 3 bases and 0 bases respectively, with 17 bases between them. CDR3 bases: TGTGCCAGTAGTATGGTCGGGACGAGGACTACAACTAATGAAAAACTGTTTTTT. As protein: CASSMVGTRTTTNEKLFF.

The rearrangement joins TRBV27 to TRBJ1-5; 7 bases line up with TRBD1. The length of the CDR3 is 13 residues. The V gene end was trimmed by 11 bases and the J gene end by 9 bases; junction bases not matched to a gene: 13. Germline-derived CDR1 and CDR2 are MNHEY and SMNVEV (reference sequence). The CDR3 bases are TGTGCCGCCCGACAGGGCCGCGCGGGGCCCCAGCATTTT. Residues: CAARQGRAGPQHF.

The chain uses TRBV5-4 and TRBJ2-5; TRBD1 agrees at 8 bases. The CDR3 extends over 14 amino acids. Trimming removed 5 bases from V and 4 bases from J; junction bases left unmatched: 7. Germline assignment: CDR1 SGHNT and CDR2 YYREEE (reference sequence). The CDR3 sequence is CASRQYRGLETQYF. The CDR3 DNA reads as TGTGCCAGCAGACAGTACAGGGGGTTAGAGACCCAGTACTTC. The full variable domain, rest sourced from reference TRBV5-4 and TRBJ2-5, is ETGVTQSPTHLIKTRGQQVTLRCSSQSGHNTVSWYQQALGQGPQFIFQYYREEENGRGNFPPRFSGLQFPNYSSELNVNALELDDSALYLCASRQYRGLETQYFGPGTRLLVL.

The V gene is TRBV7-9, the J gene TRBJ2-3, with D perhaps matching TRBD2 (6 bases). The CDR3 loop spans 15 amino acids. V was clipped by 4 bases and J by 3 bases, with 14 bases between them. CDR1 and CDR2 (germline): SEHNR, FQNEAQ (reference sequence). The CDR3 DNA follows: TGTGCCAGCAGCTCCCCTTCGGAGGGGACAGATACGCAGTATTTT. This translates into CASSSPSEGTDTQYF.

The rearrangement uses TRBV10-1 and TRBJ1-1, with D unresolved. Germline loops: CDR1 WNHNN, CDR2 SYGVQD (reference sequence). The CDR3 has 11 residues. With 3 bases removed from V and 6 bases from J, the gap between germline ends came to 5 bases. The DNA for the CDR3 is TGCGCCAGCAGTGACAACTCTGAAGCTTTCTTT. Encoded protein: CASSDNSEAFF.

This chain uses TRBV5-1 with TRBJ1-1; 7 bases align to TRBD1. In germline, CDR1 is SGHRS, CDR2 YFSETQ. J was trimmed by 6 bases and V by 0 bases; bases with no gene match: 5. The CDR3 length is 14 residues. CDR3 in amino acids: CASSLVGQASEAFF. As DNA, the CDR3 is TGCGCCAGCAGCTTGGTAGGACAGGCGTCTGAAGCTTTCTTT.

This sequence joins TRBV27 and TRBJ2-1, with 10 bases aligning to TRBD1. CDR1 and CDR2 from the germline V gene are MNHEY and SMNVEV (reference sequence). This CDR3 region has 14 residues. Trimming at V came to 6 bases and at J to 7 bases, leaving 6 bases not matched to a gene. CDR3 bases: TGTGCCAGCAGGCCCGGACAGGGGGATAATGAGCAGTTCTTC. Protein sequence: CASRPGQGDNEQFF.

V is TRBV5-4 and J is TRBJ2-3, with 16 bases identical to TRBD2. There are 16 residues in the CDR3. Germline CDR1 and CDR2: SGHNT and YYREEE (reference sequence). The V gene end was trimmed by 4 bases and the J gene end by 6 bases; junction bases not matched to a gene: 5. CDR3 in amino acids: CASSGGTSGRADTQYF. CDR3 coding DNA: TGTGCCAGCAGCGGGGGGACTAGCGGGAGGGCGGATACGCAGTATTTT.

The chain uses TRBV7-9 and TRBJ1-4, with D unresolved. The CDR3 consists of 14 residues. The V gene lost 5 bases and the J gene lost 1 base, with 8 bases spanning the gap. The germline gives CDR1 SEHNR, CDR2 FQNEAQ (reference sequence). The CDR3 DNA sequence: TGTGCCAGCAGCCTATATCTAACTAATGAAAAACTGTTTTTT. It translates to CASSLYLTNEKLFF.

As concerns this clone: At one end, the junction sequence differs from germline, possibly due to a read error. This CDR3 is CSSSLDRVDEKLFF. DNA for the CDR3: TGTTCCAGCAGCTTAGACAGGGTGGATGAAAAACTGTTTTTT. The chain carries TRBV7-9 and TRBJ1-4; 7 bases are shared with TRBD1. This CDR3 is built from 14 residues. Germline assignment: CDR1 SEHNR and CDR2 FQNEAQ (reference sequence).

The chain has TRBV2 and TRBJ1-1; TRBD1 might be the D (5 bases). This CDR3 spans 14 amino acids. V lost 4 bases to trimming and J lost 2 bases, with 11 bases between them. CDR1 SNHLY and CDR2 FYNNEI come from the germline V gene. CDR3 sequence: CASSGGSLNTEAFF. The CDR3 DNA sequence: TGTGCCAGCAGTGGGGGCAGCCTTAACACTGAAGCTTTCTTT. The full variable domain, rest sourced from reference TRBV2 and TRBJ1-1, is EPEVTQTPSHQVTQMGQEVILRCVPISNHLYFYWYRQILGQKVEFLVSFYNNEISEKSEIFDDQFSVERPDGSNFTLKIRSTKLEDSAMYFCASSGGSLNTEAFFGQGTRLTVV.

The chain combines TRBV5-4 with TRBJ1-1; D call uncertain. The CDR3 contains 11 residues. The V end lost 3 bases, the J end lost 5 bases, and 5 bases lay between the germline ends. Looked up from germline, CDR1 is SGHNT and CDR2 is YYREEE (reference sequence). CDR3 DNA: TGTGCCAGCAGCTGGAGGACTGAAGCTTTCTTT. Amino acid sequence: CASSWRTEAFF.

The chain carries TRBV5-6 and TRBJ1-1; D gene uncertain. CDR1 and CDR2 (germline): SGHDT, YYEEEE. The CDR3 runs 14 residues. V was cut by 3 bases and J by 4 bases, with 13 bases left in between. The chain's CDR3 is CASSSMGGGTEAFF. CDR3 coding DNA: TGTGCCAGCAGCTCGATGGGTGGAGGCACTGAAGCTTTCTTT.

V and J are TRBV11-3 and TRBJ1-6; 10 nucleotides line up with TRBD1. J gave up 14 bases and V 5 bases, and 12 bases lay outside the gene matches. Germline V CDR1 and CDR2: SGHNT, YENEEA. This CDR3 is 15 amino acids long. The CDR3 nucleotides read TGTGCCAGCAGCCCCTACGGGACAGGGGATGCTTCCCTCCACTTT. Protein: CASSPYGTGDASLHF.

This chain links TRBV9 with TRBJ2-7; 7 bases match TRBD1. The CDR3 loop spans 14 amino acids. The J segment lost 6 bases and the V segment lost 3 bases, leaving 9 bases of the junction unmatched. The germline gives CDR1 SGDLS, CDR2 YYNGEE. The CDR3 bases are TGTGCCAGCAGCGCGAAGGACAGGTCGGGCGAGCAGTACTTC. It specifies CASSAKDRSGEQYF. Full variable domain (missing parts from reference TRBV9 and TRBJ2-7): DSGVTQTPKHLITATGQRVTLRCSPRSGDLSVYWYQQSLDQGLQFLIQYYNGEERAKGNILERFSAQQFPDLHSELNLSSLELGDSALYFCASSAKDRSGEQYFGPGTRLTVT.